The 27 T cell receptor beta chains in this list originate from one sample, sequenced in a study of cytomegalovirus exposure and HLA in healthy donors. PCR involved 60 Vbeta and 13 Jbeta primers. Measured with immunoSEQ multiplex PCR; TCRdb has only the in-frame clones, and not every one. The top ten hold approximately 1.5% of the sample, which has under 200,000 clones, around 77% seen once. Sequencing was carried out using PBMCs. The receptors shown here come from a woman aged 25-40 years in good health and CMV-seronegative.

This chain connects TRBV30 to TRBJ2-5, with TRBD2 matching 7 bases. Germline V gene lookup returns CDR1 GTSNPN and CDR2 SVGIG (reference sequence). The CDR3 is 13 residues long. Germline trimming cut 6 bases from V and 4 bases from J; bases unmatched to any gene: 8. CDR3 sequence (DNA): TGTGCCTGTCTCCCGGGGGGACGAGAGACCCAGTACTTC. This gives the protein CACLPGGRETQYF. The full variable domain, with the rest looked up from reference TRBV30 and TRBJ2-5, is SQTIHQWPATLVQPVGSPLSLECTVEGTSNPNLYWYRQAAGRGLQLLFYSVGIGQISSEVPQNLSASRPQDRQFILSSKKLLLSDSGFYLCACLPGGRETQYFGPGTRLLVL.

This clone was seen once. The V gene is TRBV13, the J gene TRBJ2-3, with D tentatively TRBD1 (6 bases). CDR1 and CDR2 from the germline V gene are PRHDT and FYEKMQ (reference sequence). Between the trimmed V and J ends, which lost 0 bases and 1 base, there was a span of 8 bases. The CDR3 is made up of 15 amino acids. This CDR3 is CASSLGAGGTDTQYF. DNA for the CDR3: TGTGCCAGCAGCTTAGGGGCAGGGGGCACAGATACGCAGTATTTT.

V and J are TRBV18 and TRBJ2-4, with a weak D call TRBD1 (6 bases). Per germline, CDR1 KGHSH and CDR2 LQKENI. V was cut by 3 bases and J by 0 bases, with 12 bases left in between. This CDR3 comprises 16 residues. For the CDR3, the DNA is TGTGCCAGCTCACCTCCGGACAGCTTAGCCAAAAACATTCAGTACTTC. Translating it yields CASSPPDSLAKNIQYF.

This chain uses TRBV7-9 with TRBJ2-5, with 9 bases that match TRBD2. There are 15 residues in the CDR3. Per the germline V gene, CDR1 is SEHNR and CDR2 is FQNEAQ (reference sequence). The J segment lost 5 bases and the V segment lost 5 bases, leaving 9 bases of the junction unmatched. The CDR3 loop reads CASSPFSGGEETQYF. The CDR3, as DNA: TGTGCCAGCAGCCCTTTTAGCGGGGGTGAGGAGACCCAGTACTTC.

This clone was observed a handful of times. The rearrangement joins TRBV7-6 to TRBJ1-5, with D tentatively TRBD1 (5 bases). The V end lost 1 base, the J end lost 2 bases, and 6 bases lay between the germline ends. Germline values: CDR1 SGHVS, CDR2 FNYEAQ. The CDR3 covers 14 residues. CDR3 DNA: TGTGCCAGCAGCTTAGAACAGGGCAATCAGCCCCAGCATTTT. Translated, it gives CASSLEQGNQPQHF.

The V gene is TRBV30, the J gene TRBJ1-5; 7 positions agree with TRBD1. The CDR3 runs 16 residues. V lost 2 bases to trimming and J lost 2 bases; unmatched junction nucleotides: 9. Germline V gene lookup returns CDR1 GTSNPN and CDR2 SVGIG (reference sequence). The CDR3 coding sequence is TGTGCCTGGAGTCCCGAGACAGGGAAAGGCAATCAGCCCCAGCATTTT. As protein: CAWSPETGKGNQPQHF.

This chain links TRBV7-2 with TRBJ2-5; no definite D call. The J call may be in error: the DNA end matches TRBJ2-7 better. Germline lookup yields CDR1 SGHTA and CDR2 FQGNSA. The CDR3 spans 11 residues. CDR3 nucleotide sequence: TGTGCCAGCAGCTTAGAGTACGAGCAGTACTTC. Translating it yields CASSLEYEQYF.

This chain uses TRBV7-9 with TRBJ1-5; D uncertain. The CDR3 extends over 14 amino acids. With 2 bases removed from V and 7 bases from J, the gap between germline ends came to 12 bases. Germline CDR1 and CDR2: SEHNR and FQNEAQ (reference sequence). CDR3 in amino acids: CASSLTRDEQPQHF. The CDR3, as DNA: TGTGCCAGCAGCTTAACCCGGGATGAGCAGCCCCAGCATTTT.

In DNA form, the CDR3 reads TGCGCCAGCAGCCTCCCTAGCGGGGGGTCCCAAGAGACCCAGTACTTC. Residues: CASSLPSGGSQETQYF. The V call is TRBV5-1, the J call TRBJ2-5, with 11 bases matching TRBD2. Germline CDR1 reads SGHRS; CDR2 reads YFSETQ. There are 16 residues in the CDR3. The V segment lost 4 bases and the J segment 1 base; nucleotides outside the gene matches: 6.

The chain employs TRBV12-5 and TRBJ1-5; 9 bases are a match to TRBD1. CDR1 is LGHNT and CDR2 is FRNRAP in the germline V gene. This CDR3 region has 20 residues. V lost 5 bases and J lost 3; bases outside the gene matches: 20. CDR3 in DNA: TGTGCTAGTGGTCCATCTACACAGGGGGCCCCCCGTCCAATCAATCAGCCCCAGCATTTT. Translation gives CASGPSTQGAPRPINQPQHF.

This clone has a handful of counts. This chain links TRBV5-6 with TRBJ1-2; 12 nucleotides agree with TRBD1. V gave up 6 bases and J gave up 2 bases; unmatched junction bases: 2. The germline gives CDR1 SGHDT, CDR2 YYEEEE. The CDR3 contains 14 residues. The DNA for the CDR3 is TGTGCCAGCAAGGGACAGGGGGCAAACTATGGCTACACCTTC. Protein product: CASKGQGANYGYTF.

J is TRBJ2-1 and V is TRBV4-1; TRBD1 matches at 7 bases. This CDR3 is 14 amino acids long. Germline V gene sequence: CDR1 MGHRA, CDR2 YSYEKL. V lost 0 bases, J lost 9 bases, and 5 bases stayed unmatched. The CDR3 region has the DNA TGCGCCAGCAGCCAAGAGGGCAGGGGGTTTGAGCAGTTCTTC. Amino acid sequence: CASSQEGRGFEQFF.

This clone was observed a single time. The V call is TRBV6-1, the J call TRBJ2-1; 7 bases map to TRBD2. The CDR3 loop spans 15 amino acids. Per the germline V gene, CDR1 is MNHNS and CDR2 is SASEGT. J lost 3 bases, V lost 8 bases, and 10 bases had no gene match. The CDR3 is CASLLGGYYYNEQFF. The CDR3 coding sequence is TGTGCCAGCCTGTTGGGGGGGTACTACTACAATGAGCAGTTCTTC.

In nucleotides, the CDR3 is TGTGCCAGCAGCATCGGGACAGGGCACAATGAGCAGTTCTTC. Its protein product is CASSIGTGHNEQFF. The V and J genes are TRBV9 and TRBJ2-1; TRBD1 matches 9 bases. Germline assignment: CDR1 SGDLS and CDR2 YYNGEE. There are 14 residues in the CDR3. V gave up 4 bases and J gave up 5 bases; unmatched junction bases: 4.

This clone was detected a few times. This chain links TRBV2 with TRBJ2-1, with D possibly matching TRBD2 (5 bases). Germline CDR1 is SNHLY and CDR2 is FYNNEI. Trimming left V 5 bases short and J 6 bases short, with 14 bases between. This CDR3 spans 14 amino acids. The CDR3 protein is CASSLTRNINEQFF. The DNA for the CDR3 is TGTGCCAGCAGTCTAACTAGAAACATCAATGAGCAGTTCTTC.

This chain's CDR3 is CASSLRETYEQYF. In DNA, the CDR3 is TGTGCCAGCAGTTTAAGAGAAACCTACGAGCAGTACTTC. The V and J genes are TRBV28 and TRBJ2-7; D ambiguous. Trimming stripped 2 bases from V and 2 bases from J, with 7 bases between. There are 13 residues in the CDR3. Germline loops: CDR1 MDHEN, CDR2 SYDVKM.

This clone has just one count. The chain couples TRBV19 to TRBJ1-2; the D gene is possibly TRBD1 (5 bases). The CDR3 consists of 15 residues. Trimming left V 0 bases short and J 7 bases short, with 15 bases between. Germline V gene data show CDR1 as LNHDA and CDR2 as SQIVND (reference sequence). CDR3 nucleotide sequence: TGTGCCAGTAGTATAGATCTACAGGCACTTTCTGGCTACACCTTC. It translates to CASSIDLQALSGYTF.

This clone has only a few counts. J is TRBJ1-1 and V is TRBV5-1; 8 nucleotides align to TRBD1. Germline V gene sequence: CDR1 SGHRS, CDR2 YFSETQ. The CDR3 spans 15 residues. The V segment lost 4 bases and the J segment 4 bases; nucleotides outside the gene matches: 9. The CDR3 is CASSPRTGWSTEAFF. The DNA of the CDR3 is TGCGCCAGCAGCCCGCGGACAGGGTGGAGCACTGAAGCTTTCTTT.

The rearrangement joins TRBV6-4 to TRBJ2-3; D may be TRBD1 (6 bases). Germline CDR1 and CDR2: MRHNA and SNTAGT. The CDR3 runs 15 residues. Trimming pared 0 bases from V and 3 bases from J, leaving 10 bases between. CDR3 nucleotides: TGTGCCAGCAGTGACTCGAGAGGGGGAACAGATACGCAGTATTTT. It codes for CASSDSRGGTDTQYF.

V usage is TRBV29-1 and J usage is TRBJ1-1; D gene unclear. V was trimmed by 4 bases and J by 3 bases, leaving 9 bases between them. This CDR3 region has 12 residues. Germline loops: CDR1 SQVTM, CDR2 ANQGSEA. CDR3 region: CSVAREYTEAFF. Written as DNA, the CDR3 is TGCAGCGTTGCGAGGGAGTACACTGAAGCTTTCTTT.

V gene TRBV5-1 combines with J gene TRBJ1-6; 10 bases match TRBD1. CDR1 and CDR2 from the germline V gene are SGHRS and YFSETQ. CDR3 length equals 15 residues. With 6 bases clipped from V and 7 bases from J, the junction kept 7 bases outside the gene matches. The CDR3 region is CASTSTGGLNSPLHF. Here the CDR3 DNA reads TGCGCCAGCACCTCGACAGGGGGCTTGAATTCACCCCTCCACTTT.

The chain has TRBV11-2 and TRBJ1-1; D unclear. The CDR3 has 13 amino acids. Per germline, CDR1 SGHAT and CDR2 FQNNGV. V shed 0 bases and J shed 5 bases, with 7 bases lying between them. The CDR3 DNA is TGTGCCAGCAGCTTAGATAGTTTGACTGAAGCTTTCTTT. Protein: CASSLDSLTEAFF.

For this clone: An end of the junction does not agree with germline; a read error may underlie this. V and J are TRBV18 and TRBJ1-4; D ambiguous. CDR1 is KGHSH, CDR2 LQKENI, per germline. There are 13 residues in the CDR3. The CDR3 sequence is CASSGHPNEKLLF. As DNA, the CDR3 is TGTGCCAGCTCCGGTCACCCTAATGAAAAACTGCTTTTT.

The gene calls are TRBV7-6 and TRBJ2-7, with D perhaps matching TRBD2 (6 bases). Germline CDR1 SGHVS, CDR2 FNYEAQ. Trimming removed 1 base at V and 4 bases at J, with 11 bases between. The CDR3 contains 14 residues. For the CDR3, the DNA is TGTGCCAGCAGCTTAGGTGGCGGGACTTACGAGCAGTACTTC. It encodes CASSLGGGTYEQYF.

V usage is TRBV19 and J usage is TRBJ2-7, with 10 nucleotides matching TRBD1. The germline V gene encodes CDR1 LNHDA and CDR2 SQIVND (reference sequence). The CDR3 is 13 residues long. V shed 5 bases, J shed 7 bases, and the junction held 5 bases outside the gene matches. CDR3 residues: CASSARQGAEQYF. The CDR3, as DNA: TGTGCCAGTAGTGCCCGACAGGGGGCTGAGCAGTACTTC.

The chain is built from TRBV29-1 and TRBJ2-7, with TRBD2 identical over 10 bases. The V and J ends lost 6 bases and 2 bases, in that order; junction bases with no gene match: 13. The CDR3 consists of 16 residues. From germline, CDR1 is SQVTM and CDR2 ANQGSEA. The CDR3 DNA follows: TGCAGCGTCACGCAACTTAGCGGGGGGAGAACCTACGAGCAGTACTTC. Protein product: CSVTQLSGGRTYEQYF.

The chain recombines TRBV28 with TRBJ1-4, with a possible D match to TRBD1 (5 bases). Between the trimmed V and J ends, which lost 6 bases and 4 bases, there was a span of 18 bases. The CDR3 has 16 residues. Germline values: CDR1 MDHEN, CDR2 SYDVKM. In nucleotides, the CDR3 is TGTGCCAGCAGCCCCGCGACAGATCCGCGTAATGAAAAACTGTTTTTT. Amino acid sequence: CASSPATDPRNEKLFF.